A single TCR beta chain is shown here with its context. No antigen is known for it. An end of the junction does not agree with germline; a read error may underlie this. Constant-region priming of about 0.5 ug total RNA yielded TCR beta cDNA. Three nested multiplex PCR rounds of slightly modified ARM-PCR generated TCR beta libraries. Primers for the first two PCR rounds were TRBV1-TRBV30 forward primers and a C-beta reverse primer (about 11 cycles per round). MiXCR, applied by TCRdb to the multiplex PCR reads, yields one record per CDR3 protein. The sample yields approximately 92,000 distinct CDR3 sequences, around 63% seen once. Unsorted bulk tissue (roughly 17-34 mg) underwent RNA and DNA co-extraction. The CDR3 consists of 15 residues. Per the germline V gene, CDR1 is WSHSY and CDR2 is SAAADI. The data are from a study of tumor-infiltrating lymphocytes in primary liver carcinoma. Across the study: Tumors were staged T1-T3 N0M0 and measured 4.2 to 10 cm across.

Study-wide points: Only around 7-24% of top clones occurred in all five tumor regions. Against blood, tumors held a significantly higher top-250-clone fraction (p = 0.039).

This clonotype was sampled from a woman aged 55-70 years with primary liver carcinoma and hepatitis B virus infection. The gene calls are TRBV10-2 and TRBJ2-1; D unresolved. The sequencing sample was made of liver tumor tissue from sampling region 5. Noted subset: tumor region T5, tumor centre. CDR3 protein: CVSSDGVPSYNEQFF. CDR3 DNA sequence: TGCGTCAGCAGTGATGGGGTCCCCTCTTACAATGAGCAGTTCTTC.